This is a list of T cell receptor beta chains from one sample in a study of T cells in Graves' hyperthyroidism and ophthalmopathy. MiXCR was run by TCRdb on the multiplex PCR reads, yielding one entry per CDR3 protein. The sample consists of over 150,000 distinct CDR3 sequences, around a sixth of them appearing once. Sequencing used blood. These receptors all come from a woman between 45 and 65 years old with Graves' hyperthyroidism. Both conserved end residues are part of each CDR3.

TRBJ2-1 | TRBV28 | CASTIPRWGNNEQFF
TRBJ2-1 | TRBV12-3/TRBV12-4 | CASSPPGGVREQFF
TRBJ1-2 | TRBV9 | CASSVDWGNYGYTF
TRBJ2-7 | TRBV12-3/TRBV12-4 | CASPETSEPYEQYF
TRBJ2-5 | TRBV24-1 | CATSDSRRGGGETQYF
TRBJ2-1 | TRBV29-1 | CSVGTSGYEQFF
TRBJ1-3 | TRBV19 | CASSIANTIYF
TRBJ2-2 | TRBV20-1 | CSAREPDRGTGELFF
TRBJ2-1 | TRBV27 | CASSPLSAEQFF
TRBJ1-2 | TRBV18 | CASSSSGFAGYTF
TRBJ2-7 | TRBV5-6 | CASSSPRGQVVSYEQYF
TRBJ2-5 | TRBV11-2 | CASSPEWDPLVEYF
TRBJ1-2 | TRBV5-1 | CASSLQTGGEGYTF
TRBJ2-7 | TRBV20-1 | CSARGLAGLEEQYF
TRBJ2-3 | TRBV3-1 | CASSQDGTSTDTQYF
TRBJ1-2 | TRBV28 | CASSLWTGGRYGYTF
TRBJ2-1 | TRBV10-2 | CASSAALSYNEQFF
TRBJ2-7 | TRBV5-1 | CASSLDRSSYEQYF
TRBJ1-2 | TRBV15 | CATSRDQTDGYTF
TRBJ1-2 | TRBV5-4 | CASFPQGRADGYTF
TRBJ2-2 | TRBV7-2 | CASSLAGQTGELFF
TRBJ2-1 | TRBV6-1 | CASSFFQGSYNEQFF
TRBJ1-3 | TRBV6-1 | CASTAGDFSGNTIYF
TRBJ1-2 | TRBV27 | CASSYGQGIVRGYTF
TRBJ2-7 | TRBV6-6 | CASSYSVPGTSGTYEQYF
TRBJ2-5 | TRBV27 | CASRTTPGTGEETQYF
TRBJ2-2 | TRBV29-1 | CSGQDSNTGELFF
TRBJ2-5 | TRBV24-1 | CATSGGRAKGTQYF
TRBJ2-6 | TRBV2 | CARGTTHSGANVLTF
TRBJ2-5 | TRBV2 | CASRYTQGEKTQYF
TRBJ2-3 | TRBV4-2 | CASSQDLIPTPGLADTQYF
TRBJ2-7 | TRBV3-1 | CASSQGGEQYF
TRBJ1-5 | TRBV12-3/TRBV12-4 | CASRTGMSNQPQHF
TRBJ2-2 | TRBV20-1 | CSASPGAMFGELFF
TRBJ2-7 | TRBV27 | CASTSPPPSEQYF
TRBJ2-3 | TRBV5-1 | CASRPRASTDTQYF
TRBJ2-7 | TRBV6-1 | CASASGRTYEQYF
TRBJ2-7 | TRBV7-2 | CASSLSSGTSTTAGRNEQYF
TRBJ1-2 | TRBV5-8 | CASSLAVGTGYHYGYTF
TRBJ1-6 | TRBV30 | CAWSVGSPYNSPLHF